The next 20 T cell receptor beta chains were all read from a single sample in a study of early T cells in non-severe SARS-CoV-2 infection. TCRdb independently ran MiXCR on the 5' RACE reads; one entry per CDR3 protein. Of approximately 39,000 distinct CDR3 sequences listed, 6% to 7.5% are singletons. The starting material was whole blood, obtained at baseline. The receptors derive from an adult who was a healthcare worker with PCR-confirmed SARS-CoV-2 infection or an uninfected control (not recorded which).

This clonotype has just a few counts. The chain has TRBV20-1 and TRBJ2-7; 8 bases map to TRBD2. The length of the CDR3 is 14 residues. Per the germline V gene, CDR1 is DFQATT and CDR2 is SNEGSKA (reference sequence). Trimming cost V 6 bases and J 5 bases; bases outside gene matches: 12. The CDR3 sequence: CSAPRGGNTNEQYF. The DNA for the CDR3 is TGCAGTGCCCCCCGGGGGGGAAACACCAACGAGCAGTACTTC.

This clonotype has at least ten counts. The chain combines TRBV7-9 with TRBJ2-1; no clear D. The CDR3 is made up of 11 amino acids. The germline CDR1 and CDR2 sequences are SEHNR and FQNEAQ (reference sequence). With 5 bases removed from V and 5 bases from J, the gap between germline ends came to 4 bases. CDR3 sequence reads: CASSPDNEQFF. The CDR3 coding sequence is TGTGCCAGCAGCCCCGACAATGAGCAGTTCTTC.

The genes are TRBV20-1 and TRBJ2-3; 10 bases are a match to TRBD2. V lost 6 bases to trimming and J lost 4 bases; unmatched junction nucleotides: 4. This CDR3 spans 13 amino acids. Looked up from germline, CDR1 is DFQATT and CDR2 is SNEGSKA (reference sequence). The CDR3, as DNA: TGCAGTGCACGAGCGGGAGGGCCAGATACGCAGTATTTT. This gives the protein CSARAGGPDTQYF.

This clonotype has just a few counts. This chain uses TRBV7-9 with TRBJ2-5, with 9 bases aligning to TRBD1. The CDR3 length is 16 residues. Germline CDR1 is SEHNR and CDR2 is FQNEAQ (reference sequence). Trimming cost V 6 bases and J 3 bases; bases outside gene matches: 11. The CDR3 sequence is CASRETGTGNEETQYF. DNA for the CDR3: TGTGCCAGCAGAGAAACCGGGACAGGGAACGAAGAGACCCAGTACTTC.

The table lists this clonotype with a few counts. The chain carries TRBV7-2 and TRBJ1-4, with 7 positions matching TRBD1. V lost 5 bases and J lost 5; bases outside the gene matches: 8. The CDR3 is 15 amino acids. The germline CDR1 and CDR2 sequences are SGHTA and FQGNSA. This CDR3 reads CASSLRPGQNEKLFF. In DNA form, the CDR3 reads TGTGCCAGCAGCCTGAGACCGGGACAGAATGAAAAACTGTTTTTT.

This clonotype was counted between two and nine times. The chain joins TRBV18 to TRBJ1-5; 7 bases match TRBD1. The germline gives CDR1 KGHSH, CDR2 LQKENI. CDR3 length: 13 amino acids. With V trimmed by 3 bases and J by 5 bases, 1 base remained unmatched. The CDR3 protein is CASSPTGDQPQHF. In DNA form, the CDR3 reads TGTGCCAGCTCACCCACAGGGGATCAGCCCCAGCATTTT.

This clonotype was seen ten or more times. The CDR3 sequence: CASSGESYNEQFF. The CDR3 nucleotides are TGTGCCAGCAGCGGAGAATCCTACAATGAGCAGTTCTTC. V and J are TRBV3-1 and TRBJ2-1; unclear D gene. CDR3 length: 13 residues. V gave up 5 bases and J gave up 1 base, with 6 bases separating them. Germline V gene data show CDR1 as LGHDT and CDR2 as YNNKEL (reference sequence).

The CDR3 reads CASSLVGSRTYF. CDR3 DNA: TGTGCCAGCAGTTTAGTGGGCTCTCGTACCTACTTC. V is TRBV12-3 or TRBV12-4 and J is TRBJ2-7; D is ambiguous. This CDR3 region has 12 residues. V shed 1 base and J shed 13 bases, with 14 bases lying between them.

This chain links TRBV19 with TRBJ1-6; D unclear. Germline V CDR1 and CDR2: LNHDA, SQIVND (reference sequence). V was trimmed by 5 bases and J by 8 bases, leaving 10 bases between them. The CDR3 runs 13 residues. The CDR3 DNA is TGTGCCAGTAGTCTCAGGTCGGATTCACCCCTCCACTTT. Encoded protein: CASSLRSDSPLHF. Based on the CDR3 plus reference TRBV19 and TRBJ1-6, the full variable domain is DGGITQSPKYLFRKEGQNVTLSCEQNLNHDAMYWYRQDPGQGLRLIYYSQIVNDFQKGDIAEGYSVSREKKESFPLTVTSAQKNPTAFYLCASSLRSDSPLHFGNGTRLTVT.

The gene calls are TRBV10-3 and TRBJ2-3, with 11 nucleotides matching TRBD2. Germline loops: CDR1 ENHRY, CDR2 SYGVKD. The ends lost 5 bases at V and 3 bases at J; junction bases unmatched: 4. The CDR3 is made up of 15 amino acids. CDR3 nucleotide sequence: TGTGCCATCAGTATAGCGGGAGGGAAAACAGATACGCAGTATTTT. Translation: CAISIAGGKTDTQYF.

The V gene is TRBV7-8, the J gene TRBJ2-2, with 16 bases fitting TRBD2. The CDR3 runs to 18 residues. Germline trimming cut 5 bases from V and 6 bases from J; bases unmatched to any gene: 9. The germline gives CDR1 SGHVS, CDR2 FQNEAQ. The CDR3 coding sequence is TGTGCCAGCAGCATCCTGGGACTAGCGGGAGGGTTGGCCGGGGAGCTGTTTTTT. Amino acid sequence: CASSILGLAGGLAGELFF.

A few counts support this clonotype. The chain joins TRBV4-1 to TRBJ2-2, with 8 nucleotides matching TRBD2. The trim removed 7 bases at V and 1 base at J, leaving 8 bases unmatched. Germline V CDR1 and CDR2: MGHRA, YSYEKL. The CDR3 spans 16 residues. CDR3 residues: CASNDLGLVNTGELFF. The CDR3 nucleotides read TGCGCCAGCAATGATTTGGGACTAGTGAACACCGGGGAGCTGTTTTTT.

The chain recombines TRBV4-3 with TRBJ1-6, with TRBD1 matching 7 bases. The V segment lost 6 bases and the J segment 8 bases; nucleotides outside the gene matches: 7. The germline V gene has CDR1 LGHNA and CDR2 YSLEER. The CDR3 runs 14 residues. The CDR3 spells CASREQGSDSPLHF. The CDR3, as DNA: TGCGCCAGCAGGGAACAGGGGTCTGATTCACCCCTCCACTTT.

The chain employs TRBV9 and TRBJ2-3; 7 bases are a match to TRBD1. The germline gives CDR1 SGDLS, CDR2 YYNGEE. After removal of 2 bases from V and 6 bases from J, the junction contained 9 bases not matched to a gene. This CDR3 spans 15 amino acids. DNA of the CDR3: TGTGCCAGCAGCGTTACAGGGGATGTCTTGGATACGCAGTATTTT. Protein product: CASSVTGDVLDTQYF.

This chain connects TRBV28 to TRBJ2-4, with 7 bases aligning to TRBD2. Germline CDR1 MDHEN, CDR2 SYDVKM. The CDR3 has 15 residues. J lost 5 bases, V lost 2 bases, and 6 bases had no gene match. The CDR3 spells CASSLAGEGENIQYF. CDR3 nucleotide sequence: TGTGCCAGCAGTTTAGCGGGAGAGGGCGAAAACATTCAGTACTTC.

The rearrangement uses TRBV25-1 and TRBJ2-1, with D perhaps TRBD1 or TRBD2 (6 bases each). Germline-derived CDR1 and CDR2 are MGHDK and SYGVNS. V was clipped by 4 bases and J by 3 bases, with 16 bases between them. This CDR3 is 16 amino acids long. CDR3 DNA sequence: TGTGCCAGCAGTGTAACAGGGACTTCGAACTACAATGAGCAGTTCTTC. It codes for CASSVTGTSNYNEQFF. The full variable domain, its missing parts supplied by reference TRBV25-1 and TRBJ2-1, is EADIYQTPRYLVIGTGKKITLECSQTMGHDKMYWYQQDPGMELHLIHYSYGVNSTEKGDLSSESTVSRIRTEHFPLTLESARPSHTSQYLCASSVTGTSNYNEQFFGPGTRLTVL.

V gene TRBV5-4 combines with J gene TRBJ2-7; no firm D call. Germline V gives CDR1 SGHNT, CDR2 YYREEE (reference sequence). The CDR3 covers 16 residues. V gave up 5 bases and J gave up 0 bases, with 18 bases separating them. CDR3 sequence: CASRRSWESGSYEQYF. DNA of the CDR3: TGTGCCAGCAGAAGGTCCTGGGAATCCGGCTCCTACGAGCAGTACTTC.

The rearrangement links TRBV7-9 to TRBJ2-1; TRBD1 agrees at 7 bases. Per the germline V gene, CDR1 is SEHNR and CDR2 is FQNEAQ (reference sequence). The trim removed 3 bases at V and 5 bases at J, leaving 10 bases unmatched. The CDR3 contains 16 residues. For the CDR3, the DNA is TGTGCCAGCAGCTTGACAGGGTCCCCTAGGAACAATGAGCAGTTCTTC. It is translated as CASSLTGSPRNNEQFF.

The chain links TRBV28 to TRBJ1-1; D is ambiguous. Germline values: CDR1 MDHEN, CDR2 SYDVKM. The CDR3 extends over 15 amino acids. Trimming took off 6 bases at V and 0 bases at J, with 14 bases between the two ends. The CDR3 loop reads CASRFGSSMNTEAFF. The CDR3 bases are TGTGCCAGCAGATTCGGCTCGTCGATGAACACTGAAGCTTTCTTT.

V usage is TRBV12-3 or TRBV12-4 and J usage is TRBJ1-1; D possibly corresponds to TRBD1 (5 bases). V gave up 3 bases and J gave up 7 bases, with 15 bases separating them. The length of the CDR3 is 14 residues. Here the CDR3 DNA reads TGTGCCAGCAGTTTTCTGAGGGGTCACGGTGAAGCTTTCTTT. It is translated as CASSFLRGHGEAFF.